What follows are 30 T cell receptor beta chains derived from one specimen sequenced in a study of shared clonotypes between healthy human individuals. Positively selected for CCR7, the CD45RO-negative cells used as naive CD8 cells excluded terminally differentiated effector memory CD45RA+ cells. Here immunoSEQ multiplex PCR was the method, and the copy in TCRdb shows in-frame clones only, minus some. The data show around 2.1 million clones, with just over 90% seen just once and around 1.7% held by the top ten. Material for sequencing was naive CD8+ T cells from PBMCs. The source of these receptors is a man aged 18-30 years in good health. Some clones in this sample may be carry-over from other donors' samples.

This chain uses TRBV6-5 with TRBJ2-7; D unresolved. This CDR3 spans 13 amino acids. Per germline, CDR1 MNHEY and CDR2 SVGAGI. The germline V and J ends were trimmed by 7 bases and 6 bases, with 16 bases remaining between them. The CDR3, as DNA: TGTGCCAGCATAAGTGTTCTATCTGGCGAGCAGTACTTC. The encoded protein is CASISVLSGEQYF.

The chain joins TRBV19 to TRBJ1-1; D gene unclear. From germline, CDR1 is LNHDA and CDR2 SQIVND (reference sequence). The CDR3 runs 14 residues. V was trimmed by 8 bases and J by 6 bases, leaving 19 bases between them. For the CDR3, the DNA is TGTGCCAGTGAGAGGAACTCTTTGGCCGCTGAAGCTTTCTTT. Amino acids: CASERNSLAAEAFF.

This chain uses TRBV6-4 with TRBJ2-3; unclear D gene. The CDR3 covers 16 residues. V shed 0 bases and J shed 2 bases, with 12 bases lying between them. The germline V gene encodes CDR1 MRHNA and CDR2 SNTAGT. The CDR3 sequence is CASSDSPRSNTDTQYF. The DNA for the CDR3 is TGTGCCAGCAGTGACTCTCCTAGATCTAACACAGATACGCAGTATTTT.

This chain links TRBV2 with TRBJ1-1, with D tentatively TRBD1 (5 bases). The CDR3 length is 15 residues. Per germline, CDR1 SNHLY and CDR2 FYNNEI. The V end lost 0 bases, the J end lost 5 bases, and 13 bases lay between the germline ends. CDR3 DNA sequence: TGTGCCAGCAGTGAAGCGGTCTGGGGGGGGACTGAAGCTTTCTTT. Translated: CASSEAVWGGTEAFF.

The CDR3 DNA reads TGTGCCAGCAGTTACATGAACGAGCAGTACTTC. Protein sequence: CASSYMNEQYF. The genes are TRBV6-5 and TRBJ2-7, with no clear D. V was clipped by 2 bases and J by 5 bases, with 4 bases between them. The CDR3 runs 11 residues. Germline-derived CDR1 and CDR2 are MNHEY and SVGAGI.

J is TRBJ1-1 and V is TRBV7-9, with D perhaps TRBD1 (6 bases). Between the trimmed V and J ends, which lost 5 bases and 7 bases, there was a span of 14 bases. Germline-derived CDR1 and CDR2 are SEHNR and FQNEAQ (reference sequence). The CDR3 loop spans 13 amino acids. The CDR3 DNA reads TGTGCCAGCAGCCTAGGGGGAGGTCTTGAAGCTTTCTTT. Translation gives CASSLGGGLEAFF.

The genes are TRBV5-1 and TRBJ2-1; no clear D gene. The V end was cut by 0 bases, the J end by 2 bases, with 9 bases between. Germline CDR1 and CDR2: SGHRS and YFSETQ. The CDR3 spans 15 residues. The CDR3 nucleotides read TGCGCCAGCAGCTTGGAAGATCCCGCCTACAATGAGCAGTTCTTC. Protein sequence: CASSLEDPAYNEQFF.

The sample holds one count of this clone. The chain uses TRBV7-3 and TRBJ2-4; 8 positions match TRBD1. Trimming at V came to 4 bases and at J to 2 bases, leaving 10 bases not matched to a gene. CDR3 length: 17 amino acids. Germline V gives CDR1 SGHTA, CDR2 FQGTGA. CDR3 loop: CASSYGQGEGTKNIQYF. The DNA of the CDR3 is TGTGCCAGCAGCTACGGACAGGGTGAAGGGACCAAAAACATTCAGTACTTC.

This chain connects TRBV4-2 to TRBJ1-4; a possible D gene is TRBD1 (5 bases). The CDR3 extends over 18 amino acids. Trimming took 1 base from V and 2 from J, leaving 17 bases between them. Germline loops: CDR1 LGHNA, CDR2 YNFKEQ. The CDR3 is CASSQAASSRGTNEKLFF. In DNA form, the CDR3 reads TGTGCCAGCAGCCAAGCCGCTTCCTCTCGGGGGACTAATGAAAAACTGTTTTTT.

Concerning this clone: Different DNA sequences within this sample yield the same CDR3. The V call is TRBV7-9, the J call TRBJ2-7, with D perhaps TRBD1 or TRBD2 (5 bases each). This CDR3 is 12 amino acids long. CDR1 and CDR2 from the germline V gene are SEHNR and FQNEAQ (reference sequence). Trimming removed 7 bases from V and 0 bases from J, with 7 bases in between. This chain's CDR3 is CASTGTSYEQYF. DNA of the CDR3: TGTGCCAGCACCGGGACCTCCTACGAGCAGTACTTC.

The rearrangement uses TRBV7-2 and TRBJ2-7, with a tentative D call TRBD2 (6 bases). The CDR3 is 15 residues long. Germline V gene data show CDR1 as SGHTA and CDR2 as FQGNSA. V lost 5 bases and J lost 6, with 20 bases in between. CDR3 in DNA: TGTGCCAGCAGCATAGGAATGGGTGGGGGGAGCGAGCAGTACTTC. Residues: CASSIGMGGGSEQYF. Drawing the rest from reference TRBV7-2 and TRBJ2-7, the complete variable domain is GAGVSQSPSNKVTEKGKDVELRCDPISGHTALYWYRQSLGQGLEFLIYFQGNSAPDKSGLPSDRFSAERTGGSVSTLTIQRTQQEDSAVYLCASSIGMGGGSEQYFGPGTRLTVT.

The V call is TRBV27, the J call TRBJ2-7; possible D gene TRBD1, 6 bases. This CDR3 is 14 amino acids long. Germline V gives CDR1 MNHEY, CDR2 SMNVEV (reference sequence). V was trimmed by 3 bases and J by 4 bases, leaving 13 bases between them. DNA for the CDR3: TGTGCCAGCAGTTTCCAGGGGAACCGGTACGAGCAGTACTTC. Its translation: CASSFQGNRYEQYF.

This chain connects TRBV10-3 to TRBJ1-2; 9 bases match TRBD1. Per the germline V gene, CDR1 is ENHRY and CDR2 is SYGVKD. V gave up 3 bases and J gave up 1 base; unmatched junction bases: 9. The CDR3 has 17 amino acids. Here the CDR3 reads CAISDSRDRAYNYGYTF. Written as DNA, the CDR3 is TGTGCCATCAGTGATTCCCGGGACAGGGCATATAACTATGGCTACACCTTC.

V usage is TRBV6-5 and J usage is TRBJ2-2; D not certain. V was trimmed by 2 bases and J by 4 bases, leaving 11 bases between them. In germline, CDR1 is MNHEY, CDR2 SVGAGI. This CDR3 spans 15 amino acids. CDR3 DNA sequence: TGTGCCAGCAGTTACCTGAGTTTCGGCACCGGGGAGCTGTTTTTT. It codes for CASSYLSFGTGELFF.

This rearrangement joins TRBV4-1 to TRBJ2-1; TRBD2 aligns across 8 bases. The CDR3 has 16 residues. Germline lookup yields CDR1 MGHRA and CDR2 YSYEKL. V lost 5 bases and J lost 1; bases outside the gene matches: 7. The chain's CDR3 is CASSTSGRRSYNEQFF. CDR3 in DNA: TGCGCCAGCAGCACCAGCGGGAGAAGATCCTACAATGAGCAGTTCTTC.

The sample holds one count of this clone. The rearrangement joins TRBV9 to TRBJ2-1; 9 bases align to TRBD1. This CDR3 has 14 amino acids. Germline V CDR1 and CDR2: SGDLS, YYNGEE. The ends lost 0 bases at V and 9 bases at J; junction bases unmatched: 4. Written as DNA, the CDR3 is TGTGCCAGCAGCGTAGGGGACAGGGTAAGTGAGCAGTTCTTC. Translated: CASSVGDRVSEQFF.

The chain employs TRBV5-1 and TRBJ1-2, with 9 bases fitting TRBD1. Germline lookup yields CDR1 SGHRS and CDR2 YFSETQ. The CDR3 sequence is 16 residues long. J lost 0 bases, V lost 4 bases, and 7 bases had no gene match. CDR3 sequence (DNA): TGCGCCAGCAGCAAGGGACAGGGTGCCGCTAACTATGGCTACACCTTC. Translation gives CASSKGQGAANYGYTF.

With regard to this clone: Other nucleotide sequences from this sample produce the same CDR3. The rearrangement links TRBV5-6 to TRBJ1-1, with a possible D match to TRBD1 (5 bases). The germline CDR1 and CDR2 sequences are SGHDT and YYEEEE. V was clipped by 4 bases and J by 1 base, with 8 bases between them. This CDR3 is 13 amino acids long. CDR3 DNA sequence: TGTGCCAGCAGCACAGGACAGAACACTGAAGCTTTCTTT. Amino acids: CASSTGQNTEAFF.

This clone was seen a few times. This chain uses TRBV14 with TRBJ1-1, with D unclear. This CDR3 is 14 amino acids long. Trimming removed 5 bases at V and 1 base at J, with 11 bases between. Germline V gene data show CDR1 as SGHDN and CDR2 as FVKESK. CDR3 sequence: CASSKVGRNTEAFF. DNA of the CDR3: TGTGCCAGCAGCAAGGTGGGAAGGAACACTGAAGCTTTCTTT.

The chain links TRBV5-1 to TRBJ1-2; D is perhaps TRBD1 (6 bases). Germline CDR1 and CDR2: SGHRS and YFSETQ. V dropped 1 base and J dropped 5 bases, with 9 bases sitting between them. This CDR3 region has 13 residues. Here the CDR3 DNA reads TGCGCCAGCAGCTTGAGGACAGCGTATGGCTACACCTTC. Encoded protein: CASSLRTAYGYTF. The full variable domain, completed using reference TRBV5-1 and TRBJ1-2, is KAGVTQTPRYLIKTRGQQVTLSCSPISGHRSVSWYQQTPGQGLQFLFEYFSETQRNKGNFPGRFSGRQFSNSRSEMNVSTLELGDSALYLCASSLRTAYGYTFGSGTRLTVV.

This chain uses TRBV7-2 with TRBJ2-7, with D unresolved. CDR1 is SGHTA and CDR2 is FQGNSA in the germline V gene. V was trimmed by 5 bases and J by 6 bases, leaving 14 bases between them. The CDR3 consists of 13 residues. CDR3 amino acids: CASSPNWRGEQYF. The CDR3 DNA follows: TGTGCCAGCAGCCCGAATTGGAGAGGCGAGCAGTACTTC.

The chain employs TRBV5-6 and TRBJ2-2; no definite D call. CDR3 length: 17 amino acids. With 4 bases removed from V and 1 base from J, the gap between germline ends came to 17 bases. Germline-derived CDR1 and CDR2 are SGHDT and YYEEEE. This chain's CDR3 is CASSPSGLSENTGELFF. The CDR3 nucleotides read TGTGCCAGCAGCCCAAGTGGTCTGTCAGAGAACACCGGGGAGCTGTTTTTT. Complete variable domain (other parts from reference TRBV5-6 and TRBJ2-2): DAGVTQSPTHLIKTRGQQVTLRCSPKSGHDTVSWYQQALGQGPQFIFQYYEEEERQRGNFPDRFSGHQFPNYSSELNVNALLLGDSALYLCASSPSGLSENTGELFFGEGSRLTVL.

This sequence joins TRBV28 and TRBJ2-7; 7 bases agree with TRBD2. The CDR3 loop spans 15 amino acids. Germline V gene sequence: CDR1 MDHEN, CDR2 SYDVKM. Trimming cost V 6 bases and J 1 base; bases outside gene matches: 9. The CDR3 here is CASRAAGVISYEQYF. CDR3 sequence (DNA): TGTGCCAGCAGAGCCGCGGGGGTCATTTCCTACGAGCAGTACTTC.

The chain recombines TRBV7-9 with TRBJ2-1, with D possibly being TRBD2 (6 bases). The germline gives CDR1 SEHNR, CDR2 FQNEAQ (reference sequence). The CDR3 runs 18 residues. V shed 1 base and J shed 0 bases, with 16 bases lying between them. CDR3 coding DNA: TGTGCCAGCAGCTTAGGTCGAGGCTGGGGAGGCTCCTACAATGAGCAGTTCTTC. Protein: CASSLGRGWGGSYNEQFF.

The chain joins TRBV6-6 to TRBJ1-5; D is ambiguous. The V gene's germline CDR1 is MNHNY and CDR2 SVGAGI (reference sequence). The CDR3 contains 15 residues. The V end was cut by 4 bases, the J end by 0 bases, with 10 bases between. The CDR3 region is CASSSNKDSNQPQHF. CDR3 sequence (DNA): TGTGCCAGCAGTTCCAACAAAGATAGCAATCAGCCCCAGCATTTT.

This chain connects TRBV4-1 to TRBJ2-3; 9 nucleotides agree with TRBD2. The CDR3 consists of 19 residues. J gave up 2 bases and V 0 bases, and 12 bases lay outside the gene matches. Germline-derived CDR1 and CDR2 are MGHRA and YSYEKL. CDR3 in DNA: TGCGCCAGCAGCCAAGATCGCCTAGCGGGGTTCGCCTCCACAGATACGCAGTATTTT. As protein: CASSQDRLAGFASTDTQYF.

The rearrangement links TRBV27 to TRBJ1-1; 7 bases agree with TRBD1. The CDR3 covers 16 residues. Losses at the gene ends were 5 bases for V and 10 bases for J; bases not matched to a gene: 19. Germline CDR1 and CDR2: MNHEY and SMNVEV (reference sequence). The CDR3 nucleotides read TGTGCCAGCAGTCTTCGACAGGGACTATGGATACTGGGAGCTTTCTTT. Residues: CASSLRQGLWILGAFF.

The J gene is TRBJ1-2, the V gene TRBV4-1; 8 bases align to TRBD1. From germline, CDR1 is MGHRA and CDR2 YSYEKL. V was clipped by 3 bases and J by 7 bases; unmatched bases: 13. The CDR3 totals 16 residues. CDR3 nucleotide sequence: TGCGCCAGCAGCCACCCTGGGACAGGAGAATTGGGTGGCTACACCTTC. Its protein product is CASSHPGTGELGGYTF.

The genes are TRBV6-1 and TRBJ1-5, with a weak D call TRBD1 (6 bases). Germline CDR1 is MNHNS and CDR2 is SASEGT. The CDR3 sequence is 15 residues long. Trimming removed 1 base from V and 4 bases from J, with 11 bases in between. The CDR3 DNA follows: TGTGCCAGCAGTGAAGGGAGAGGGGGGAATCAGCCCCAGCATTTT. Translation gives CASSEGRGGNQPQHF.

The V call is TRBV9, the J call TRBJ1-4, with D uncertain. The CDR3 consists of 15 residues. CDR1 and CDR2 (germline): SGDLS, YYNGEE. The germline V and J ends were trimmed by 4 bases and 4 bases, with 14 bases remaining between them. The CDR3 bases are TGTGCCAGCAGCCTCTCGGATCTCCTTAATGAAAAACTGTTTTTT. Protein sequence: CASSLSDLLNEKLFF.